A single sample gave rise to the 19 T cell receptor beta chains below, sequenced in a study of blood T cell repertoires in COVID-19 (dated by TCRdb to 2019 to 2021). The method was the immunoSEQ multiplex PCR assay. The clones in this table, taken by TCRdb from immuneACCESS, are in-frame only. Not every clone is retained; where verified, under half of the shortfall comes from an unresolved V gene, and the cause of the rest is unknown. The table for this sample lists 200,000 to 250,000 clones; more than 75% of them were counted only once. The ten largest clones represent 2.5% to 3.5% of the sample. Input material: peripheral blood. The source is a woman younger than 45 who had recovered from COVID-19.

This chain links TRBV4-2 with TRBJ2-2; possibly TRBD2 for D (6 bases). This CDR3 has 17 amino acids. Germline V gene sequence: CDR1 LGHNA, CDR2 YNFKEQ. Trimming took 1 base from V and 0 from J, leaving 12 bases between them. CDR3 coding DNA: TGTGCCAGCAGCCAAGTTGGCCGGGAGCCGAACACCGGGGAGCTGTTTTTT. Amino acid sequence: CASSQVGREPNTGELFF.

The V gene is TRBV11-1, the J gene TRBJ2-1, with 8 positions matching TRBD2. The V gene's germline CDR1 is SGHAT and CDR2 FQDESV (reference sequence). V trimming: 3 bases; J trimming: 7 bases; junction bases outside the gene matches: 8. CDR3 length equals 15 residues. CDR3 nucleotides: TGTGCCAGCAGCTTCCAGCGGGGGACGGGGAATGAGCAGTTCTTC. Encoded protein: CASSFQRGTGNEQFF.

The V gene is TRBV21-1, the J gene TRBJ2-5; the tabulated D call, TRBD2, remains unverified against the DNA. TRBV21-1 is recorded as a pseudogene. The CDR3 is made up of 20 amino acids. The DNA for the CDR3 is TGTGCCAGCAGCAAAGCGTCGGCCTTAGTACTAGCGGGGGGGAAAGAGACCCAGTACTTC. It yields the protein CASSKASALVLAGGKETQYF.

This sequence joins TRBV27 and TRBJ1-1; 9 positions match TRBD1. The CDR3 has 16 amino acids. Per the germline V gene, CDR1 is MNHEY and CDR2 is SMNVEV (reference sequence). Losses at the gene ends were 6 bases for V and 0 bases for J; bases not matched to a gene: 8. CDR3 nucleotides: TGTGCCAGCAGCTTCGGACAGGGGACATTGAACACTGAAGCTTTCTTT. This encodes CASSFGQGTLNTEAFF.

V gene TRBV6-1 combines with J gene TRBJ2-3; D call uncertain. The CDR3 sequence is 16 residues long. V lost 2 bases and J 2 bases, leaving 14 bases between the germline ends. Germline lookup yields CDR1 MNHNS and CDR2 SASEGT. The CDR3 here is CASSEYLSRSTDTQYF. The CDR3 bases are TGTGCCAGCAGTGAATACCTCTCCAGATCCACAGATACGCAGTATTTT.

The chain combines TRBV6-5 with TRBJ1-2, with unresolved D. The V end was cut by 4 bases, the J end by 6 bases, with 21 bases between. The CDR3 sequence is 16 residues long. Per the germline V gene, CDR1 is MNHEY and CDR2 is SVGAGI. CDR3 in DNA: TGTGCCAGCAGTTCCAACCTACCAGGCTTAGCGGATGGCTACACCTTC. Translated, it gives CASSSNLPGLADGYTF.

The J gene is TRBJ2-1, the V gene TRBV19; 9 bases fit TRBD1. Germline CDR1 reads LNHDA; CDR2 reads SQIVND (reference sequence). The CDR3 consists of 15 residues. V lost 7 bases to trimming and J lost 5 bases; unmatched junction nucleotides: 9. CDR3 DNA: TGTGCCAGTATAAAACAGGGGGCTTCCCACAATGAGCAGTTCTTC. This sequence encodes CASIKQGASHNEQFF. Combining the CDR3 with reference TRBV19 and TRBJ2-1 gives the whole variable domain DGGITQSPKYLFRKEGQNVTLSCEQNLNHDAMYWYRQDPGQGLRLIYYSQIVNDFQKGDIAEGYSVSREKKESFPLTVTSAQKNPTAFYLCASIKQGASHNEQFFGPGTRLTVL.

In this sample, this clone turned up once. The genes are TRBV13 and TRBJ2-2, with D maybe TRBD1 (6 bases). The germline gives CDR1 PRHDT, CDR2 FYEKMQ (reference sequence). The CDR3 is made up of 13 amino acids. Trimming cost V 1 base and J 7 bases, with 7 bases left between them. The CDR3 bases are TGTGCCAGCAGCTTAGACAGGGACGGGGAGCTGTTTTTT. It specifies CASSLDRDGELFF. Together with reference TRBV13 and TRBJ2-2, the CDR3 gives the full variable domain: AAGVIQSPRHLIKEKRETATLKCYPIPRHDTVYWYQQGPGQDPQFLISFYEKMQSDKGSIPDRFSAQQFSDYHSELNMSSLELGDSALYFCASSLDRDGELFFGEGSRLTVL.

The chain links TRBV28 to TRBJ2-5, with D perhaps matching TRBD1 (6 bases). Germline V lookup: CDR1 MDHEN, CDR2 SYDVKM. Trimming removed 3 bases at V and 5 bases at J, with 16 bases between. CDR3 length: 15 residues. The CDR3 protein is CASSLRWGQRETQYF. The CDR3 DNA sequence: TGTGCCAGCAGTTTGAGGTGGGGGCAGAGGGAGACCCAGTACTTC.

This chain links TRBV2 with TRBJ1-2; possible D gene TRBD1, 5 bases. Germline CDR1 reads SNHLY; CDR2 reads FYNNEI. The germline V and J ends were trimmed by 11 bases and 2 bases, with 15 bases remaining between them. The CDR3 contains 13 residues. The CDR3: CAGSAQENYGYTF. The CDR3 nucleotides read TGTGCCGGATCTGCACAGGAGAACTATGGCTACACCTTC.

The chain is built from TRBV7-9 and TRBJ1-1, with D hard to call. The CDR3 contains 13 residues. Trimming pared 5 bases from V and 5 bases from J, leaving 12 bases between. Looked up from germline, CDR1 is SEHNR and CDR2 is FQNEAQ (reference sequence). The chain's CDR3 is CASSNPRRTEAFF. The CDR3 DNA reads TGTGCCAGCAGCAACCCCAGGAGGACTGAAGCTTTCTTT. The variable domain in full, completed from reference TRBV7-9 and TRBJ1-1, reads DTGVSQNPRHKITKRGQNVTFRCDPISEHNRLYWYRQTLGQGPEFLTYFQNEAQLEKSRLLSDRFSAERPKGSFSTLEIQRTEQGDSAMYLCASSNPRRTEAFFGQGTRLTVV.

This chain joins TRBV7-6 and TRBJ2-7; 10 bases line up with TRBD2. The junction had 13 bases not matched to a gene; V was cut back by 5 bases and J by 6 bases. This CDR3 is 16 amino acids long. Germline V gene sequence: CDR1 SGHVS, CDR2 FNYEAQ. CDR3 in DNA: TGTGCCAGCAGCCCTTCGCCGCTAGCGGGGGAAGCCGAGCAGTACTTC. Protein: CASSPSPLAGEAEQYF.

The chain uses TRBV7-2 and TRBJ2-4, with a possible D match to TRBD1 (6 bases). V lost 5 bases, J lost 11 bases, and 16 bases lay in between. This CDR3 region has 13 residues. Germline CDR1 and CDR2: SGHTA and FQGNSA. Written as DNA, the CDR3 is TGTGCCAGCAGCCCCCGGACAGAGAACTTTCAGTACTTC. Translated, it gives CASSPRTENFQYF.

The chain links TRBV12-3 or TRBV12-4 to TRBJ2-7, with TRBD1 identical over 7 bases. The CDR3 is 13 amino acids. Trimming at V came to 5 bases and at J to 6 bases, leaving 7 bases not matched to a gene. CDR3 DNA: TGTGCCAGCAGTGCTGGACAGGCTCGCGAGCAGTACTTC. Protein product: CASSAGQAREQYF.

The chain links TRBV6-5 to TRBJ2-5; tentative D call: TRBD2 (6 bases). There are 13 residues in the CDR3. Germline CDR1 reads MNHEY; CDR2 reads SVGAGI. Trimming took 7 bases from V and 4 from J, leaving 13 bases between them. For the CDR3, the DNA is TGTGCCAGCACCCTGATCGGGAGAGAGACCCAGTACTTC. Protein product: CASTLIGRETQYF.

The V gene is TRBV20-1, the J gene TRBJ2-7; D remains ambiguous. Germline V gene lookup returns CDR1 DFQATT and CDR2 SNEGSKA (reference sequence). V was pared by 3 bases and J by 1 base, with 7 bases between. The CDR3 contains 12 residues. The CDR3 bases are TGCAGTGCTAGTGGTATGTCCTACGAGCAGTACTTC. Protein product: CSASGMSYEQYF.

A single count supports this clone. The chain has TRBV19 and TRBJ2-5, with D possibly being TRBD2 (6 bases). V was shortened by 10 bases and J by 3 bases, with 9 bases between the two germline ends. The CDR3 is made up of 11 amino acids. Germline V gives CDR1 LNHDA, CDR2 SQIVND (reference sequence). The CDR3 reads CATGTEETQYF. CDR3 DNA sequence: TGTGCCACCGGGACTGAAGAGACCCAGTACTTC.

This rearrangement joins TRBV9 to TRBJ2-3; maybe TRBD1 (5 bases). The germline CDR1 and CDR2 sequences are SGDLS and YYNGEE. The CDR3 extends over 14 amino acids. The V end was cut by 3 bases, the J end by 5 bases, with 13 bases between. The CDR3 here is CASSADSPLDTQYF. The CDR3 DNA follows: TGTGCCAGCAGCGCCGACAGTCCCCTAGATACGCAGTATTTT.

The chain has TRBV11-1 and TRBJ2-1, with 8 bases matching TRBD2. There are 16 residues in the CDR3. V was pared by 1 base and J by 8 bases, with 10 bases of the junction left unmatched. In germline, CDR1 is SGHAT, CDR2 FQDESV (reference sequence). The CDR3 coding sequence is TGTGCCAGCAGCTTAGTAGGGACTAGGGGATGGTATGAGCAGTTCTTC. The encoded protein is CASSLVGTRGWYEQFF.